The rows below give T cell receptor beta chains drawn from one sample of a study of T-cell memory formation after mild COVID-19. TCRdb fed the 5' RACE reads into MiXCR, producing one record per CDR3 protein. The sample lists 110,000 to 150,000 distinct CDR3 sequences, around 15% occurring once. The sample comprised PBMCs or a T cell subset sorted from them (not recorded which). The receptors here all came from an adult woman who had mild COVID-19 (a few samples of this study predate the infection). Cell type and time point are not known. Both conserved end residues are trimmed from each CDR3. Fields, in order: CDR3 protein, J gene, V gene.

CDR3: ASSQETGPYSNQPQH; J: TRBJ1-5; V: TRBV4-1
CDR3: ATSDPDPAGADTQY; J: TRBJ2-3; V: TRBV24-1
CDR3: ASRSRQSSYNEQF; J: TRBJ2-1; V: TRBV27
CDR3: ASSLLDQAF; J: TRBJ1-1; V: TRBV7-9
CDR3: ATSRDVPAGGYEQY; J: TRBJ2-7; V: TRBV15
CDR3: ATSKDGATGELF; J: TRBJ2-2; V: TRBV15
CDR3: ATRGMNTEAF; J: TRBJ1-1; V: TRBV24-1
CDR3: ASSPPGQGRDEQF; J: TRBJ2-1; V: TRBV7-9
CDR3: SAREGGKPLH; J: TRBJ1-6; V: TRBV20-1
CDR3: ASSLDRVTEPQH; J: TRBJ1-5; V: TRBV6-5
CDR3: ASSPVSDREAF; J: TRBJ1-1; V: TRBV12-3/TRBV12-4
CDR3: ASSTGQGWAGPQH; J: TRBJ1-5; V: TRBV12-3/TRBV12-4
CDR3: SARDSGSSYEQY; J: TRBJ2-7; V: TRBV20-1
CDR3: SAMRENEADTQY; J: TRBJ2-3; V: TRBV20-1
CDR3: ASSGGGSGAFNQPQH; J: TRBJ1-5; V: TRBV2
CDR3: SASRGHYGYT; J: TRBJ1-2; V: TRBV20-1
CDR3: ASSWTLVEGEF; J: TRBJ2-1; V: TRBV7-9
CDR3: ASSFRWEMNTGELF; J: TRBJ2-2; V: TRBV5-1
CDR3: ASSIEWGGPIEQF; J: TRBJ2-1; V: TRBV19
CDR3: ASSLDSNTGELF; J: TRBJ2-2; V: TRBV27
CDR3: ATSEGGPSTDTQY; J: TRBJ2-3; V: TRBV24-1
CDR3: ASSLDSGRSEQY; J: TRBJ2-7; V: TRBV7-3
CDR3: ASSLAGGQETQY; J: TRBJ2-5; V: TRBV7-6
CDR3: ASNGGVVTYNEQF; J: TRBJ2-1; V: TRBV6-2/TRBV6-3
CDR3: ASSPITGFSYEQY; J: TRBJ2-7; V: TRBV6-5
CDR3: ASSLGLAGGPRDEQY; J: TRBJ2-7; V: TRBV13
CDR3: ASSLTGTGLLEDYGYT; J: TRBJ1-2; V: TRBV12-3/TRBV12-4
CDR3: ASSLLAGASTDTQY; J: TRBJ2-3; V: TRBV13